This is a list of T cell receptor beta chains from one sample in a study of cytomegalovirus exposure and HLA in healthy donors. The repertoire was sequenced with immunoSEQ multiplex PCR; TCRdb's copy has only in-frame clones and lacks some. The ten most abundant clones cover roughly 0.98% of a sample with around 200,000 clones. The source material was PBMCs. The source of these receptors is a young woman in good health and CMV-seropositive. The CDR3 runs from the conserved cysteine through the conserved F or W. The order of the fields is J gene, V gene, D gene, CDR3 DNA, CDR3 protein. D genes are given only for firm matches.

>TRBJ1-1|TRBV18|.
TGTGCCAGCTCACAAGTACTGGGCATGAACACTGAAGCTTTCTTT
CASSQVLGMNTEAFF
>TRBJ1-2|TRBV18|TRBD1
TGTGCCAGCTCACAGGACAGGAGCTATGGCTACACCTTC
CASSQDRSYGYTF
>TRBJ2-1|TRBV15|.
TGTGCCACCAGCAGAGATTCGGTGCGCTACAATGAGCAGTTCTTC
CATSRDSVRYNEQFF
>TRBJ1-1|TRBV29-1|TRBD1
TGCAGCCTAAGGGGACAGGGGGCAAGGCCTGAAGCTTTCTTT
CSLRGQGARPEAFF
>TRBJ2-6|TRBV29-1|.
TGCAGCGTTCCCGGCGGCCCCAGGGCTGGGGCCAACGTCCTGACTTTC
CSVPGGPRAGANVLTF
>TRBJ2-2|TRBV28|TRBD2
TGTGCCAGCAGTTTCATCCCCCCCGGGGGGGCGATAAACACCGGGGAGCTGTTTTTT
CASSFIPPGGAINTGELFF
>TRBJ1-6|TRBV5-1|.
TGCGCCAGCAGCTTAATAGGGGCACCCCTCCACTTT
CASSLIGAPLHF
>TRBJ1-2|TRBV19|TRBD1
TGTGCCAGTACCAAACTACAGGGGGGACTCTATGGCTACACCTTC
CASTKLQGGLYGYTF
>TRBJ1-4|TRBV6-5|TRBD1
TGTGCCAGCAGTCTACAGGGGGCTGGTAATGAAAAACTGTTTTTT
CASSLQGAGNEKLFF
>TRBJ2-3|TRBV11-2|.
TGTGCCAGCAGCTCCGGCGGGGGCCTCAGGGGAGATACGCAGTATTTT
CASSSGGGLRGDTQYF
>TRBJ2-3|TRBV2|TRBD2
TGTGCCAGTCGACCGGGACTAGCGGGGGGGAAGGATACGCAGTATTTT
CASRPGLAGGKDTQYF
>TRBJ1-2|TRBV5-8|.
TGTGCCAGCAGCTTGGATGGGACATCCAAGGACTATGGCTACACCTTC
CASSLDGTSKDYGYTF
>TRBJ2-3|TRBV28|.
TGTGCCACCGGCACAGATACGCAGTATTTT
CATGTDTQYF
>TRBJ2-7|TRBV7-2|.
TGTGCCAGCAGCCGACGGAGCTCCTACGAGCAGTACTTC
CASSRRSSYEQYF
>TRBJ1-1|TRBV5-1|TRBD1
TGCGCCAGCAGCTTACAGGGGGAGGCCACTGAAGCTTTCTTT
CASSLQGEATEAFF
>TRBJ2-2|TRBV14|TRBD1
TGTGCCAGCAGCCAAGAACAGGGGTGGACCGGGGAGCTGTTTTTT
CASSQEQGWTGELFF
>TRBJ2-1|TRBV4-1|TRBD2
TGCGCCAGCAGCCCCCTAGCGGGAGGGTCCAATGAGCAGTTCTTC
CASSPLAGGSNEQFF
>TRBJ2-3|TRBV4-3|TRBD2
TGCGCCAGCAGCCAAGATTCCGTACTAGCGTATAACACAGATACGCAGTATTTT
CASSQDSVLAYNTDTQYF
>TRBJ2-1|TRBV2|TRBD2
TGTGCCAGCAGACTAGCGGGGAACAATGAGCAGTTCTTC
CASRLAGNNEQFF
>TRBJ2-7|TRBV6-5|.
TGTGCCAGCAGCCTCCGCGGCGAGCAGTACTTC
CASSLRGEQYF
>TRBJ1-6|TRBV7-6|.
TGTGCCAGCAGCTTAAGGGGAAGAATAAATTCACCCCTCCACTTT
CASSLRGRINSPLHF
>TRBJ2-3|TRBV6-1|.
TGTGCCAGCAGTGAAGTCACTCTCCTGGATACGCAGTATTTT
CASSEVTLLDTQYF
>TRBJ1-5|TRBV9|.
TGTGCCAGCAAAAGAAAGGAGGTCCTGCCTTGCGGTCAGCCCCAGCATTTT
CASKRKEVLPCGQPQHF
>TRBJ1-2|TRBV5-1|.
TGCGCCAGCAGCTTGGCCGCCGGAAGAGGGTATGGCTACACCTTC
CASSLAAGRGYGYTF
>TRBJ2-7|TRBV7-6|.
TGTGCCAGCAGCTTAGCTAGCGGCTCCTACGAGCAGTACTTC
CASSLASGSYEQYF
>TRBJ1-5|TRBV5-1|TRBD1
TGCGCCAGCAGCCCGACAGGGGGAGATCAGCCCCAGCATTTT
CASSPTGGDQPQHF
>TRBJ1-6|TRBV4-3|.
TGCGCCAGCACCCCTGGAAGGGGCCGATCACCCCTCCACTTT
CASTPGRGRSPLHF
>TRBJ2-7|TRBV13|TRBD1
TGTGCCAGCAGCTTAAGGGACAGGGTCCCCTACGAGCAGTACTTC
CASSLRDRVPYEQYF
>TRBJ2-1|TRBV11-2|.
TGTGCCAGCAGTTGGGGCAGCAGCCCCTACGATGAGCAGTTCTTC
CASSWGSSPYDEQFF
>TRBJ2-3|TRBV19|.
TGTGCCAGTAGTATGATTGTATCTAGTGATACGCAGTATTTT
CASSMIVSSDTQYF
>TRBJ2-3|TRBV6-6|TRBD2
TGTGCCAGCGTACCCGGACTAGCGACAGATACGCAGTATTTT
CASVPGLATDTQYF
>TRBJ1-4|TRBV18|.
TGTGCCAGCTCACAAGCTGCCCGACAGAATGAAAAACTGTTTTTT
CASSQAARQNEKLFF
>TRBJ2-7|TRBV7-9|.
TGTGCCAGCAGTCCTCGATCGGGCGAGCAGTACTTC
CASSPRSGEQYF
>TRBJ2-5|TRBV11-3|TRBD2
TGTGCCAGCAGCTCGAGCGGGGTAAACCAAGAGACCCAGTACTTC
CASSSSGVNQETQYF
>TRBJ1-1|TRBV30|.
TGTGCCTGGAGCCGTGAACAATTACACACTGAAGCTTTCTTT
CAWSREQLHTEAFF
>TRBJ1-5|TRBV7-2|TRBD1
TGTGCCAGCAGCCGGGACAGGGGACCCTCAGGGAGCAATCAGCCCCAGCATTTT
CASSRDRGPSGSNQPQHF
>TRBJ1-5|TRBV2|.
TGTGCCAGCCAACGGGTTGACAATCAGCCCCAGCATTTT
CASQRVDNQPQHF
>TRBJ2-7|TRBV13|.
TGTGCCAGCAGCTTAAGGGGTAGAAAGACCTACGAGCAGTACTTC
CASSLRGRKTYEQYF
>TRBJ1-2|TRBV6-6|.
TGTGCCAGCAGTTACGTTAGGGGGAACTATGGCTACACCTTC
CASSYVRGNYGYTF
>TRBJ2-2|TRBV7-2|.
TGTGCCAGCAGCTTACAGGGGTACGGCGGGGAGCTGTTTTTT
CASSLQGYGGELFF
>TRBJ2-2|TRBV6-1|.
TGTGCCAGCAGCCGGGACATCACAACCGGGGAGCTGTTTTTT
CASSRDITTGELFF
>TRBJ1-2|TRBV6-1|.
TGTGCCAGCAGTGAGTGGGAGGCCCTGAAGGGCTACACCTTC
CASSEWEALKGYTF
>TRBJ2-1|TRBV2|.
TGTGCCGGAGGCCAGTACAATGAGCAGTTCTTC
CAGGQYNEQFF
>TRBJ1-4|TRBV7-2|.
TGTGCCAGCAGCTTAGAGCTGGGGGGAGCTAATGAAAAACTGTTTTTT
CASSLELGGANEKLFF
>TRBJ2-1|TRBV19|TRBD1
TGTGCCAGTAGACCAGCAGGACAGGGAAGAAATGAGCAGTTCTTC
CASRPAGQGRNEQFF
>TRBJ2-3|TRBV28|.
TGTGCCAGCAGCCTAAGGGGTCCCCGCACAGATACGCAGTATTTT
CASSLRGPRTDTQYF
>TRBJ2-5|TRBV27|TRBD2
TGTGCCAGCAGTTTAACGCGGACTAGCGGGAGGCCTCAAGAGACCCAGTACTTC
CASSLTRTSGRPQETQYF
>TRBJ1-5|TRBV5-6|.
TGTGCCAGCAGCTTGGTTGACCAGGGAGGACCCCAGCATTTT
CASSLVDQGGPQHF
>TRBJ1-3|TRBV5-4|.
TGTGCCAGCAGCCCAACAGGTGACTCTGGAAACACCATATATTTT
CASSPTGDSGNTIYF
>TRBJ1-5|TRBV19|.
TGTGCCAGTAGTGCACAGGGTATGGGCAATCAGCCCCAGCATTTT
CASSAQGMGNQPQHF
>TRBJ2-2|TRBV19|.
TGTGCCAGTAGTATAGCAGGGCTTTTGTGGTCGAAGGATGACGGGGAGCTGTTTTTT
CASSIAGLLWSKDDGELFF